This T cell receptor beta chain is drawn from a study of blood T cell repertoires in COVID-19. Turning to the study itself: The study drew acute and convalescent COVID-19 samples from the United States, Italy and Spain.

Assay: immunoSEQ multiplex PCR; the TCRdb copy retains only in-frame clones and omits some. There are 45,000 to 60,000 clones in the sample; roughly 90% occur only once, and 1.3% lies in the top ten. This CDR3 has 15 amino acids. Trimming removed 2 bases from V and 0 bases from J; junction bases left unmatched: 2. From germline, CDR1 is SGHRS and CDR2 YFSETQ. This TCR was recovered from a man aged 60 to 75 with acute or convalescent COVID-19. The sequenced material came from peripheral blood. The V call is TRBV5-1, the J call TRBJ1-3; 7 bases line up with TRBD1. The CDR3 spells CASSFTGDSGNTIYF. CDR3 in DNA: TGCGCCAGCAGCTTTACAGGGGACTCTGGAAACACCATATATTTT.